The rows below give T cell receptor beta chains drawn from one sample of a study of early T cells in non-severe SARS-CoV-2 infection. TCRdb re-called the 5' RACE reads with MiXCR, one entry per CDR3 protein. The sample includes under 50,000 distinct CDR3 sequences, approximately 4.1% seen only once; the top ten take around 6%. Sequenced sample: whole blood. These receptors came from an adult who was a healthcare worker with PCR-confirmed SARS-CoV-2 infection or an uninfected control (not recorded which). CDR3s include the opening cysteine and the closing phenylalanine or tryptophan. D genes are given only for firm matches. Clone sizes are given selectively: once, few, many, or a class where the clone is expanded.

J gene: TRBJ2-7; D gene: .; clone size: few; V gene: TRBV28; CDR3 protein: CASSPNSGTYEQYF; CDR3 DNA: TGTGCCAGCAGTCCTAACAGCGGAACCTACGAGCAGTACTTC
J gene: TRBJ2-7; D gene: TRBD2; clone size: many; V gene: TRBV4-3; CDR3 protein: CASSQDRSSGESYEQYF; CDR3 DNA: TGCGCCAGCAGCCAAGATCGGTCTAGCGGGGAGAGTTACGAGCAGTACTTC
J gene: TRBJ2-3; D gene: .; clone size: .; V gene: TRBV11-2; CDR3 protein: CASSMYPLRTDTQYF; CDR3 DNA: TGTGCCAGCAGCATGTACCCGCTCCGCACGGATACGCAGTATTTT
J gene: TRBJ2-7; D gene: .; clone size: .; V gene: TRBV11-2; CDR3 protein: CASGLGWSDYEQYF; CDR3 DNA: TGTGCCAGCGGGCTAGGATGGAGTGACTACGAGCAGTACTTC
J gene: TRBJ1-1; D gene: .; clone size: many; V gene: TRBV13; CDR3 protein: CASSLEREEAFF; CDR3 DNA: TGTGCCAGCAGCTTAGAGAGGGAAGAAGCTTTCTTT
J gene: TRBJ2-2; D gene: TRBD2; clone size: many; V gene: TRBV6-2/TRBV6-3; CDR3 protein: CASSGLAERTGELFF; CDR3 DNA: TGTGCCAGCTCGGGACTAGCGGAAAGGACCGGGGAGCTGTTTTTT
J gene: TRBJ1-1; D gene: .; clone size: many; V gene: TRBV7-3; CDR3 protein: CASSLGSGHTEAFF; CDR3 DNA: TGTGCCAGCAGCTTGGGGTCGGGGCACACTGAAGCTTTCTTT
J gene: TRBJ2-7; D gene: TRBD2; clone size: many; V gene: TRBV12-3/TRBV12-4; CDR3 protein: CASSLGGFGLNF; CDR3 DNA: TGTGCCAGCAGTCTGGGGGGGTTTGGCCTTAACTTC
J gene: TRBJ1-5; D gene: .; clone size: few; V gene: TRBV4-3; CDR3 protein: CASSQIRQSVRNQPQHF; CDR3 DNA: TGCGCCAGCAGCCAAATACGACAGTCGGTACGCAATCAGCCCCAGCATTTT
J gene: TRBJ1-1; D gene: .; clone size: many; V gene: TRBV4-3; CDR3 protein: CASSLQASTEAFF; CDR3 DNA: TGCGCCAGCAGCCTGCAAGCGTCGACTGAAGCTTTCTTT
J gene: TRBJ1-4; D gene: .; clone size: .; V gene: TRBV5-6; CDR3 protein: CASKTTGRTTNEKLFF; CDR3 DNA: TGTGCCAGCAAGACCACAGGGAGAACAACTAATGAAAAACTGTTTTTT
J gene: TRBJ2-3; D gene: .; clone size: many; V gene: TRBV28; CDR3 protein: CASKWGGSGDTQYF; CDR3 DNA: TGTGCCAGCAAATGGGGGGGCAGTGGAGATACGCAGTATTTT
J gene: TRBJ1-1; D gene: TRBD1; clone size: many; V gene: TRBV29-1; CDR3 protein: CSVAAGGGTEAFF; CDR3 DNA: TGCAGCGTTGCCGCAGGGGGGGGGACTGAAGCTTTCTTT
J gene: TRBJ2-3; D gene: .; clone size: .; V gene: TRBV7-3; CDR3 protein: CASSPGRRGPTQYF; CDR3 DNA: TGTGCCAGCAGCCCAGGACGTAGGGGCCCTACGCAGTATTTT
J gene: TRBJ2-3; D gene: .; clone size: many; V gene: TRBV3-1; CDR3 protein: CASSQGWTDTQYF; CDR3 DNA: TGTGCCAGCAGCCAGGGATGGACAGATACGCAGTATTTT
J gene: TRBJ2-7; D gene: .; clone size: few; V gene: TRBV5-5; CDR3 protein: CASRGTAANDEQYF; CDR3 DNA: TGTGCCAGCAGAGGAACAGCCGCCAATGACGAGCAGTACTTC
J gene: TRBJ1-2; D gene: .; clone size: few; V gene: TRBV11-2; CDR3 protein: CASSLDGGYGYTF; CDR3 DNA: TGTGCCAGCAGCTTAGACGGAGGGTATGGCTACACCTTC